Following are 29 T cell receptor beta chains from one sample sequenced in a study of T cell responses to AZD1222 COVID-19 vaccine. The table came from immunoSEQ multiplex PCR; TCRdb's copy has only in-frame clones and leaves some out. The repertoire holds about 69,000 clones, with about four fifths as singletons. Source: peripheral blood, taken 28 days after the second AZD1222 dose. These receptors originate from an adult who received the AZD1222 COVID-19 vaccine.

The chain links TRBV18 to TRBJ1-4, with unresolved D. The germline V gene has CDR1 KGHSH and CDR2 LQKENI. V was cut by 4 bases and J by 6 bases, with 12 bases left in between. The CDR3 extends over 14 amino acids. The CDR3 spells CASSLLSGDEKLFF. In DNA form, the CDR3 reads TGTGCCAGCTCACTCCTAAGTGGGGATGAAAAACTGTTTTTT.

This clone showed up just once. This chain uses TRBV11-2 with TRBJ1-5; D possibly corresponds to TRBD1 (5 bases). This CDR3 contains 15 residues. Germline V gene data show CDR1 as SGHAT and CDR2 as FQNNGV. V was clipped by 5 bases and J by 0 bases, with 11 bases between them. The DNA for the CDR3 is TGTGCCAGCAGCGTGGGGGGAATTAGCAATCAGCCCCAGCATTTT. Translating gives CASSVGGISNQPQHF.

J is TRBJ1-1 and V is TRBV7-8; D remains ambiguous. Germline V gene sequence: CDR1 SGHVS, CDR2 FQNEAQ. The CDR3 covers 13 residues. The V end lost 1 base, the J end lost 6 bases, and 9 bases lay between the germline ends. The CDR3 DNA is TGTGCCAGCAGCTTAGTGCCAGGCCCTGAAGCTTTCTTT. Translated: CASSLVPGPEAFF.

The chain combines TRBV25-1 with TRBJ2-3, with D perhaps TRBD2 (6 bases). The CDR3 has 16 amino acids. Per germline, CDR1 MGHDK and CDR2 SYGVNS. Trimming shortened V by 4 bases and J by 0 bases, and 14 bases separated the two germline ends. The CDR3 coding sequence is TGTGCCAGCAGTGCCTCGGAGGGGAAAAGCACAGATACGCAGTATTTT. As protein: CASSASEGKSTDTQYF.

The J gene is TRBJ2-5, the V gene TRBV11-2; 14 nucleotides match TRBD2. V lost 0 bases, J lost 5 bases, and 11 bases stayed unmatched. CDR3 length: 19 residues. The germline V gene encodes CDR1 SGHAT and CDR2 FQNNGV. The CDR3 sequence: CASSLDLFSTSGGGETQYF. The CDR3 DNA sequence: TGTGCCAGCAGCTTAGATTTGTTTTCGACTAGCGGGGGGGGTGAGACCCAGTACTTC.

A few counts support this clone. The V call is TRBV27, the J call TRBJ1-5; 10 bases are shared with TRBD1. The CDR3 extends over 16 amino acids. Trimming removed 2 bases from V and 4 bases from J; junction bases left unmatched: 5. Per the germline V gene, CDR1 is MNHEY and CDR2 is SMNVEV (reference sequence). The CDR3 here is CASSLTTGGTNQPQHF. The CDR3, as DNA: TGTGCCAGCAGTTTAACGACAGGGGGCACTAATCAGCCCCAGCATTTT.

This clone has a handful of counts. The V call is TRBV20-1, the J call TRBJ2-3; the D gene is possibly TRBD2 (5 bases). CDR1 is DFQATT and CDR2 is SNEGSKA in the germline V gene (reference sequence). Trimming stripped 7 bases from V and 8 bases from J, with 13 bases between. The CDR3 is 11 residues long. This chain's CDR3 is CSVKLVSTQYF. The CDR3 DNA is TGCAGTGTCAAACTAGTGAGTACGCAGTATTTT.

The CDR3 region is CASSSGGLGEQYF. DNA of the CDR3: TGTGCCAGCAGTTCTGGGGGGCTGGGGGAGCAGTACTTC. The chain carries TRBV27 and TRBJ2-7, with D perhaps being TRBD1 or TRBD2 (6 bases each). V lost 4 bases to trimming and J lost 7 bases, with 14 bases between them. Germline V CDR1 and CDR2: MNHEY, SMNVEV (reference sequence). The CDR3 extends over 13 amino acids.

The chain employs TRBV6-5 and TRBJ2-2, with 11 bases that match TRBD1. Germline V gene lookup returns CDR1 MNHEY and CDR2 SVGAGI. The CDR3 consists of 16 residues. The V segment lost 4 bases and the J segment 6 bases; nucleotides outside the gene matches: 7. The CDR3 DNA follows: TGTGCCAGCAGTTTCCCGGGACAGGGGGGTTCCGGGGAGCTGTTTTTT. This translates into CASSFPGQGGSGELFF.

J is TRBJ1-6 and V is TRBV6-2 or TRBV6-3; 8 nucleotides align to TRBD1. The germline gives CDR1 MNHEY, CDR2 SVGEGT. V shed 6 bases and J 6 bases; nucleotides not matched to a gene: 10. The CDR3 has 16 residues. The CDR3: CASSEPQDRVNSPLHF. CDR3 in DNA: TGTGCCAGCAGCGAGCCCCAGGACAGGGTTAATTCACCCCTCCACTTT.

The chain links TRBV12-3 or TRBV12-4 to TRBJ2-1; D gene ambiguous. Trimming cost V 2 bases and J 8 bases, with 7 bases left between them. The CDR3 is 12 residues long. CDR3 DNA: TGTGCCAGCAGTTTACTCAGCGATGAGCAGTTCTTC. The encoded protein is CASSLLSDEQFF.

The chain couples TRBV5-1 to TRBJ2-2; 12 nucleotides line up with TRBD2. In germline, CDR1 is SGHRS, CDR2 YFSETQ. The CDR3 loop spans 16 amino acids. V trimming: 4 bases; J trimming: 7 bases; junction bases outside the gene matches: 8. The CDR3 sequence: CASSRRLAGEGGELFF. The CDR3 region has the DNA TGCGCCAGCAGCCGTAGACTAGCGGGGGAAGGCGGGGAGCTGTTTTTT.

The V gene is TRBV5-4, the J gene TRBJ2-3, with 12 bases lining up with TRBD2. CDR3 length: 17 amino acids. From germline, CDR1 is SGHNT and CDR2 YYREEE (reference sequence). V gave up 1 base and J gave up 3 bases; unmatched junction bases: 6. CDR3 bases: TGTGCCAGCAGCTTGACTAGCGGGGGGTTTGTGACAGATACGCAGTATTTT. Translating it yields CASSLTSGGFVTDTQYF.

The chain is built from TRBV25-1 and TRBJ1-2, with TRBD1 matching over 9 bases. Germline CDR1 reads MGHDK; CDR2 reads SYGVNS. V dropped 6 bases and J dropped 1; count of bases not matched to a gene: 6. The CDR3 loop spans 15 amino acids. For the CDR3, the DNA is TGTGCCAGCAGGTACGGGACAGGGAGTAACTATGGCTACACCTTC. Translation gives CASRYGTGSNYGYTF.

This clone was seen a handful of times. This chain joins TRBV5-1 and TRBJ2-7; 10 positions agree with TRBD1. V gave up 4 bases and J gave up 3 bases; unmatched junction bases: 4. CDR3 length: 14 residues. CDR1 SGHRS and CDR2 YFSETQ come from the germline V gene. The CDR3 sequence is CASSPRDRGYEQYF. CDR3 coding DNA: TGCGCCAGCAGCCCCCGGGACAGGGGCTACGAGCAGTACTTC. Together with reference TRBV5-1 and TRBJ2-7, the CDR3 gives the full variable domain: KAGVTQTPRYLIKTRGQQVTLSCSPISGHRSVSWYQQTPGQGLQFLFEYFSETQRNKGNFPGRFSGRQFSNSRSEMNVSTLELGDSALYLCASSPRDRGYEQYFGPGTRLTVT.

The rearrangement uses TRBV18 and TRBJ1-1, with D possibly TRBD1 on 5 matching bases. Looked up from germline, CDR1 is KGHSH and CDR2 is LQKENI. The CDR3 runs to 16 residues. V was clipped by 6 bases and J by 6 bases, with 23 bases between them. The CDR3 here is CASSSRADRAGAEAFF. For the CDR3, the DNA is TGTGCCAGCTCCTCCAGGGCAGACCGGGCCGGAGCTGAAGCTTTCTTT.

This chain uses TRBV28 with TRBJ2-1, with D tentatively TRBD1 or TRBD2 (5 bases each). The CDR3 extends over 12 amino acids. CDR1 and CDR2 from the germline V gene are MDHEN and SYDVKM. V shed 4 bases and J shed 5 bases, with 6 bases lying between them. DNA for the CDR3: TGTGCCAGCAGTTGGGGGAACAATGAGCAGTTCTTC. It codes for CASSWGNNEQFF.

This sequence joins TRBV5-1 and TRBJ1-1; tentative D call: TRBD1 (5 bases). Germline CDR1 and CDR2: SGHRS and YFSETQ. V was clipped by 0 bases and J by 1 base, with 13 bases between them. The CDR3 consists of 16 residues. This CDR3 reads CASSLGSGNGNTEAFF. In nucleotides, the CDR3 is TGCGCCAGCAGCTTGGGGTCAGGGAACGGGAACACTGAAGCTTTCTTT.

V gene TRBV2 combines with J gene TRBJ2-7, with no clear D. The CDR3 runs to 14 residues. Germline values: CDR1 SNHLY, CDR2 FYNNEI. Trimming removed 3 bases from V and 6 bases from J, with 15 bases in between. CDR3 protein: CASSETTLRSEQYF. The CDR3 bases are TGTGCCAGCAGTGAGACGACCTTAAGGTCCGAGCAGTACTTC.

This clone has a handful of counts. The V gene is TRBV14, the J gene TRBJ2-7; 10 bases agree with TRBD2. Germline CDR1 is SGHDN and CDR2 is FVKESK. The CDR3 has 16 residues. J was trimmed by 0 bases and V by 1 base; bases with no gene match: 3. The CDR3 DNA reads as TGTGCCAGCAGCCAAGGTCTAGCGGGGGCCTCCTACGAGCAGTACTTC. Translating gives CASSQGLAGASYEQYF.

V is TRBV11-2 and J is TRBJ1-3; possibly TRBD1 for D (5 bases). Germline V gives CDR1 SGHAT, CDR2 FQNNGV. CDR3 size: 15 residues. With 3 bases removed from V and 2 bases from J, the gap between germline ends came to 11 bases. DNA for the CDR3: TGTGCCAGCAGCTTCGGGGGTATCACTGGAAACACCATATATTTT. This encodes CASSFGGITGNTIYF.

This sequence joins TRBV19 and TRBJ2-7; D call uncertain. Deletions cut 3 bases from V and 2 bases from J, with 11 bases between. The CDR3 loop spans 14 amino acids. Germline lookup yields CDR1 LNHDA and CDR2 SQIVND (reference sequence). The CDR3, as DNA: TGTGCCAGTAGTATTGGGGTTGCGGCCTACGAGCAGTACTTC. This sequence encodes CASSIGVAAYEQYF.

This clone has just a few counts. The identical CDR3 is also encoded by other nucleotide sequences in the sample. The chain joins TRBV9 to TRBJ1-1; D is possibly TRBD1 (5 bases). The CDR3 is 18 residues long. V lost 3 bases, J lost 8 bases, and 29 bases lay in between. The germline CDR1 and CDR2 sequences are SGDLS and YYNGEE. CDR3 nucleotides: TGTGCCAGCAGCGCGCAGGGTGTAAGCCTTACCCAACCATCGGAAGCTTTCTTT. This gives the protein CASSAQGVSLTQPSEAFF.

This clone was found a few times. The J gene is TRBJ1-4, the V gene TRBV11-2, with TRBD1 as a possible D gene (6 bases). This CDR3 region has 17 residues. Germline-derived CDR1 and CDR2 are SGHAT and FQNNGV. V shed 5 bases and J shed 7 bases, with 23 bases lying between them. CDR3 sequence: CASSQIMSGAKGEKLFF. The CDR3 bases are TGTGCCAGCAGCCAGATTATGTCAGGGGCTAAGGGTGAAAAACTGTTTTTT. The whole variable domain, filled in from reference TRBV11-2 and TRBJ1-4, reads EAGVAQSPRYKIIEKRQSVAFWCNPISGHATLYWYQQILGQGPKLLIQFQNNGVVDDSQLPKDRFSAERLKGVDSTLKIQPAKLEDSAVYLCASSQIMSGAKGEKLFFGSGTQLSVL.

The CDR3 DNA follows: TGTGCCAGCAGCTTCGGGACATCGACCTTGGGCACTGAAGCTTTCTTT. This gives the protein CASSFGTSTLGTEAFF. This sequence joins TRBV7-8 and TRBJ1-1; D may be TRBD1 (6 bases). Trimming took 3 bases from V and 4 from J, leaving 18 bases between them. Germline V gives CDR1 SGHVS, CDR2 FQNEAQ. This CDR3 has 16 amino acids. The whole variable domain, filled in from reference TRBV7-8 and TRBJ1-1, reads GAGVSQSPRYKVAKRGQDVALRCDPISGHVSLFWYQQALGQGPEFLTYFQNEAQLDKSGLPSDRFFAERPEGSVSTLKIQRTQQEDSAVYLCASSFGTSTLGTEAFFGQGTRLTVV.

The J gene is TRBJ1-3, the V gene TRBV4-3; 9 nucleotides agree with TRBD1. The V gene's germline CDR1 is LGHNA and CDR2 YSLEER. V was pared by 0 bases and J by 4 bases, with 4 bases of the junction left unmatched. This CDR3 spans 16 amino acids. DNA of the CDR3: TGCGCCAGCAGCCAAGACAGGGACAGGGCGGGAAACACCATATATTTT. This translates into CASSQDRDRAGNTIYF.

The chain couples TRBV19 to TRBJ2-1; D possibly corresponds to TRBD2 (6 bases). Per the germline V gene, CDR1 is LNHDA and CDR2 is SQIVND (reference sequence). CDR3 length: 14 amino acids. Trimming took off 2 bases at V and 6 bases at J, with 11 bases between the two ends. The CDR3 bases are TGTGCCAGTAGTATAACGGATAGCGGCAATGAGCAGTTCTTC. Amino acids: CASSITDSGNEQFF.

This clone was seen only a few times. The V call is TRBV6-6, the J call TRBJ2-7; D tentatively fits TRBD1 or TRBD2 (5 bases each). CDR1 is MNHNY, CDR2 SVGAGI, per germline (reference sequence). This CDR3 is 15 amino acids long. V gave up 5 bases and J gave up 0 bases, with 14 bases separating them. The CDR3 nucleotides are TGTGCCAGCAGTCAAGGGACGGCTTACTCCTACGAGCAGTACTTC. This encodes CASSQGTAYSYEQYF.

This rearrangement joins TRBV9 to TRBJ1-2, with 9 bases matching TRBD1. CDR1 and CDR2 (germline): SGDLS, YYNGEE. The CDR3 is made up of 15 amino acids. With V trimmed by 3 bases and J by 0 bases, 3 bases remained unmatched. The CDR3 nucleotides are TGTGCCAGCAGCGCTCGACAGGGGGCTAACTATGGCTACACCTTC. Residues: CASSARQGANYGYTF.